This T cell receptor (beta chain) is drawn from a study of T cells after yellow fever vaccination. Overall study results and limits: Repertoires sorted by FACS could include abundant clonotypes that are contaminants from the bulk population.

MiXCR was run by TCRdb on the 5' RACE reads, yielding one entry per CDR3 protein. The table lists about 310,000 distinct CDR3 sequences, 3.6% of them singletons. In regard to this clonotype: The antigen remains unidentified.

In germline, CDR1 is DFQATT, CDR2 SNEGSKA (reference sequence). The CDR3 is 15 amino acids. The origin of this receptor is a young man who received the YFV17D yellow fever vaccine. The rearrangement joins TRBV20-1 to TRBJ1-2; possibly TRBD1 for D (6 bases). This material consisted of PBMCs, taken on the day of the yellow fever booster vaccination. The CDR3 region has the DNA TGCAGACTAACAGTCGGGGGGCGGAGTATGGATGGCTACACCTTC. It specifies CRLTVGGRSMDGYTF.